The clone carrying this T cell receptor (beta chain) was counted a few times. Its target is unknown. This sample was included in a study of T cells in Graves' hyperthyroidism and ophthalmopathy. Study results and limitations: Most thyroid clonotypes expanded above 0.001 were also detected in blood.

RNA transcripts gave rise to amplified TCR beta CDR3 regions. The HTBI primer set was used in a first-round RT-PCR of the TCR CDR3. In TCRdb, the multiplex PCR reads were re-called with MiXCR into one record per CDR3 protein. The table records 300,000 to 400,000 distinct CDR3 sequences, roughly 15% of them present only once. Uncontrolled infections, other autoimmune diseases, pregnancy or lactation led to exclusion of patients. Clinical symptoms, serum thyroxine and TRAb, thyroid ultrasound and orbital computed tomography were used for the diagnoses. The PBMCs were taken from about 9.7 ml of fresh peripheral blood. Germline V gene lookup returns CDR1 MNHEY and CDR2 SVGAGI. CDR3 size: 20 residues. The trim removed 0 bases at V and 1 base at J, leaving 12 bases unmatched.

The material sequenced was blood. The receptor was derived from a young woman with Graves' ophthalmopathy. The V call is TRBV6-5, the J call TRBJ2-6; 7 nucleotides match TRBD2. The CDR3 reads CASSYSAFRTSMSGANVLTF. The CDR3 region has the DNA TGTGCCAGCAGTTACTCGGCGTTCAGGACTAGTATGTCTGGGGCCAACGTCCTGACTTTC.